This T cell receptor (beta chain) is drawn from a study of blood T cell repertoires in COVID-19. This CDR3 region has 13 residues. CDR1 is SQVTM and CDR2 is ANQGSEA in the germline V gene. Trimming cost V 4 bases and J 6 bases, with 13 bases left between them. With regard to this clone: Other DNA sequences of this sample code for an identical CDR3.

Per the original methods: Estimates of nucleated cell counts were drawn from the amplification of reference gene primers. TCRdb keeps only in-frame clones here, not all; method: immunoSEQ multiplex PCR. Clonal size and the V and J genes are those of that table, whereas D and trimming came from the DNA. The sample holds around 360,000 clones, roughly 86% seen once. The source is a woman in her 30s with COVID-19, enrolled during active disease. Specimen: peripheral blood. The chain is built from TRBV29-1 and TRBJ1-5, with a weak D call TRBD1 (5 bases). DNA of the CDR3: TGCAGCGTTGTGACCGGGGGAGGTCAGCCCCAGCATTTT. This codes for CSVVTGGGQPQHF. Variable domain in full (rest from reference TRBV29-1 and TRBJ1-5): SAVISQKPSRDICQRGTSLTIQCQVDSQVTMMFWYRQQPGQSLTLIATANQGSEATYESGFVIDKFPISRPNLTFSTLTVSNMSPEDSSIYLCSVVTGGGQPQHFGDGTRLSIL.